A single T cell receptor (beta chain) is shown here with its context. Its target is not known. The sample originates from a study of blood T cells in healthy people across ages. For the study at large: Through template switching, about one barcoded beta molecule was captured per two T cells, as measured in model experiments.

The second PCR ran roughly 6 to 11 cycles with a sample-barcoded 5' primer and J-beta primers. A single record per CDR3 protein comes from TCRdb applying MiXCR to the 5' RACE reads. The profile shows about 1,000,000 distinct CDR3 sequences, under 45% of them singletons. Study results and limitations: When set beside aged donors, long-lived donors presented more naive CD4+ cells and higher diversity. TCR beta diversity tracked closely with naive T cell percentage.

The CDR3 extends over 14 amino acids. Germline V gives CDR1 SQVTM, CDR2 ANQGSEA. Sequenced input: blood. The rearrangement uses TRBV29-1 and TRBJ2-1; D unresolved. The DNA end is a closer match to TRBJ2-7, so the J assignment may be wrong. The TCR sequence derives from a woman in her fifties or sixties in good health. The chain's CDR3 is CSVNVSEIYNEQYF. The DNA for the CDR3 is TGCAGCGTCAACGTGTCCGAAATCTACAATGAGCAGTACTTC.